This is a list of T cell receptor beta chains from one sample in a study of blood T cells in healthy people across ages. TCRdb re-derived calls from the 5' RACE reads in MiXCR, one entry per CDR3 protein. The sample contains nearly 800,000 distinct CDR3 sequences, roughly three fifths of which appear only once. Sequencing was carried out using blood. The receptors were sampled from a man between 35 and 55 years old in good health. Each CDR3 is given with its conserved first and last residue. The D gene is left open where the match is weak. Size is stated for part of the rows, as once, few or many counts, or as a class when the clone is expanded.

d_call clone_size j_call v_call cdr3_aa cdr3_nt
TRBD2 NA TRBJ2-7 TRBV12-3/TRBV12-4 CASSLSLGLAGGYEQYF TGTGCCAGCAGTTTATCCTTAGGACTAGCGGGAGGCTACGAGCAGTACTTC
NA NA TRBJ2-3 TRBV7-3 CASNKGSTDTQYF TGTGCCAGCAACAAAGGGAGCACAGATACGCAGTATTTT
NA NA TRBJ2-7 TRBV3-1 CASSHVRDNVNEQYF TGTGCCAGCAGCCACGTCCGGGATAACGTTAACGAGCAGTACTTC
TRBD1 few TRBJ1-2 TRBV29-1 CSVEDRGRGYGYTF TGCAGCGTTGAAGACAGGGGGCGCGGCTATGGCTACACCTTC
NA NA TRBJ2-4 TRBV14 CASSQERTTNIQYF TGTGCCAGCAGCCAAGAAAGGACAACAAACATTCAGTACTTC
NA NA TRBJ2-1 TRBV6-1 CASSGDLTLFEQFF TGTGCCAGCAGTGGAGACCTAACCCTGTTTGAGCAGTTCTTC
NA NA TRBJ2-7 TRBV6-6 CASNVGLPTYEQYF TGTGCCAGCAACGTGGGACTGCCCACCTACGAGCAGTACTTC
NA NA TRBJ1-1 TRBV7-9 CASSLVGGGDEAFF TGTGCCAGCAGCTTAGTAGGAGGAGGTGATGAAGCTTTCTTT
TRBD2 few TRBJ2-7 TRBV7-2 CASSSEGLAGGYEQYF TGTGCCAGCAGCTCCGAGGGACTAGCGGGAGGCTACGAGCAGTACTTC
NA few TRBJ2-1 TRBV28 CASSFIEQFF TGTGCCAGCAGTTTTATTGAGCAGTTCTTC
NA NA TRBJ1-2 TRBV6-1 CASSVAGGYTF TGTGCCAGCAGTGTGGCCGGAGGCTACACCTTC
TRBD1 NA TRBJ1-1 TRBV7-2 CASSFWIFGQGAEDTEAFF TGTGCCAGCAGCTTTTGGATTTTCGGGCAGGGGGCGGAGGACACTGAAGCTTTCTTT
NA NA TRBJ2-5 TRBV24-1 CATSDFTGYQETQYF TGTGCCACCAGTGATTTTACAGGGTACCAAGAGACCCAGTACTTC
TRBD1 NA TRBJ2-1 TRBV5-1 CASSIRGTGGYNKQFF TGCGCCAGCAGCATACGCGGGACAGGGGGCTACAATAAGCAGTTCTTC
TRBD1 NA TRBJ1-2 TRBV27 CASSSWDSLPGYTF TGTGCCAGCAGTTCCTGGGACAGTCTGCCTGGCTACACCTTC
TRBD1 once TRBJ1-2 TRBV28 CASSIRQGARGYTF TGTGCCAGCAGCATAAGGCAGGGGGCCCGGGGCTACACCTTC
NA NA TRBJ2-7 TRBV10-2 CASSVTAHMSYEQYF TGCGCCAGCAGCGTGACAGCACATATGTCCTACGAGCAGTACTTC
TRBD1 NA TRBJ2-5 TRBV11-2 CASTRDRGGQETQYF TGTGCCAGTACCCGGGACAGGGGGGGACAAGAGACCCAGTACTTC
NA many TRBJ1-4 TRBV7-9 CASSLVLGENEKLFF TGTGCCAGCAGCTTAGTACTCGGGGAGAATGAAAAACTGTTTTTT
TRBD1 few TRBJ2-1 TRBV5-1 CASSSPGQGGNEQFF TGCGCCAGCAGCTCCCCGGGACAGGGGGGCAATGAGCAGTTCTTC
TRBD2 NA TRBJ2-1 TRBV9 CASSVGLAGVDKNEQFF TGTGCCAGCAGCGTAGGACTAGCGGGAGTCGATAAGAATGAGCAGTTCTTC
NA few TRBJ1-2 TRBV25-1 CASRRTDLSNYGYTF TGTGCCAGCAGAAGGACCGATCTATCTAACTATGGCTACACCTTC
NA few TRBJ2-7 TRBV27 CASTPRGSYEQYF TGTGCCAGCACCCCCAGGGGAAGCTACGAGCAGTACTTC
TRBD1 NA TRBJ2-7 TRBV13 CASSLARPGQGVTHYEQYF TGTGCCAGCAGCTTAGCCAGACCGGGACAGGGGGTTACTCACTACGAGCAGTACTTC
TRBD1 NA TRBJ2-7 TRBV7-9 CANSRGQGTGEQYF TGTGCCAACAGCCGGGGACAGGGTACAGGCGAGCAGTACTTC
NA NA TRBJ2-7 TRBV7-2 CASSDPSDEQYF TGTGCCAGCAGTGATCCCAGCGACGAGCAGTACTTC
NA NA TRBJ2-1 TRBV28 CASSLLRGWGQGRPDEQFF TGTGCCAGCAGTTTATTACGAGGGTGGGGGCAGGGCCGTCCGGATGAGCAGTTCTTC
TRBD2 NA TRBJ2-3 TRBV7-8 CASISARTSGTDTQYF TGTGCCAGCATCTCCGCCCGGACTAGCGGCACAGATACGCAGTATTTT
NA NA TRBJ2-7 TRBV7-9 CAVRDRTTSSYEQYF TGTGCCGTGAGAGACCGGACAACCAGCTCCTACGAGCAGTACTTC
TRBD1 few TRBJ1-5 TRBV10-3 CAISEGDRGVNQPQHF TGTGCCATCAGTGAGGGGGACAGGGGGGTCAATCAGCCCCAGCATTTT
TRBD1 NA TRBJ2-5 TRBV9 CASNLMGQIQETQYF TGTGCCAGCAATCTTATGGGACAGATACAAGAGACCCAGTACTTC
NA NA TRBJ2-4 TRBV12-5 CASRLTSSRGDIQYF TGTGCTAGTAGGCTTACTAGCTCCAGAGGGGACATTCAGTACTTC
NA NA TRBJ1-4 TRBV20-1 CSARSDRHNEKLFF TGCAGTGCTAGATCTGACAGACACAATGAAAAACTGTTTTTT
TRBD1 NA TRBJ1-5 TRBV11-2 CARSSGTGYQPQHF TGTGCCCGCAGCTCCGGGACAGGGTATCAGCCCCAGCATTTT
TRBD1 NA TRBJ2-1 TRBV5-1 CASSLEDRVPNEQFF TGCGCCAGCAGCTTGGAGGACAGGGTGCCAAATGAGCAGTTCTTC
TRBD1 few TRBJ2-1 TRBV7-9 CASSFRDRHVDEQFF TGTGCCAGCAGCTTCCGGGACAGGCACGTCGATGAGCAGTTCTTC
TRBD1 few TRBJ2-5 TRBV12-3/TRBV12-4 CASLGDRLQETQYF TGTGCCAGCCTTGGGGACAGACTCCAAGAGACCCAGTACTTC
NA NA TRBJ1-5 TRBV29-1 CSVKRGNQPQHF TGCAGCGTTAAGAGGGGCAATCAGCCCCAGCATTTT
TRBD2 NA TRBJ2-1 TRBV5-1 CASSLFPAGSSYNEQFF TGCGCCAGCAGCTTGTTCCCAGCGGGAAGCTCCTACAATGAGCAGTTCTTC
TRBD1 NA TRBJ2-5 TRBV27 CASSWGTGETQYF TGTGCCAGCAGTTGGGGGACAGGAGAGACCCAGTACTTC
NA NA TRBJ1-4 TRBV11-3 CASSPGEYNEKLFF TGTGCCAGCAGCCCCGGAGAATATAATGAAAAACTGTTTTTT
NA NA TRBJ2-7 TRBV15 CATSSGDSYEQYF TGTGCCACCAGCAGCGGTGACTCCTACGAGCAGTACTTC
TRBD1 few TRBJ2-5 TRBV29-1 CSVVPIRDRGLLETQYF TGCAGCGTTGTCCCCATACGGGACAGGGGATTATTGGAGACCCAGTACTTC
NA NA TRBJ2-5 TRBV12-3/TRBV12-4 CASSQRGRGDTTAYF TGTGCCAGCAGTCAGCGGGGCAGGGGGGACACCACAGCGTACTTC
NA few TRBJ2-7 TRBV29-1 CSVVRSLGRGATYEQYF TGCAGCGTTGTTCGTTCCCTGGGCCGGGGGGCAACCTACGAGCAGTACTTC
TRBD2 NA TRBJ2-1 TRBV4-1 CASSQDPGTSGRARFF TGCGCCAGCAGCCAAGATCCGGGGACTAGCGGGAGGGCTCGGTTCTTC
NA few TRBJ2-7 TRBV29-1 CSVESAKDGSSYEQYF TGCAGCGTTGAATCAGCGAAGGATGGGTCGTCCTACGAGCAGTACTTC
TRBD1 NA TRBJ2-1 TRBV6-5 CASSYRTGDPTYNEQFF TGTGCCAGCAGTTACAGGACAGGTGACCCCACCTACAATGAGCAGTTCTTC
TRBD2 few TRBJ2-1 TRBV29-1 CSVEFSWLADNNEQFF TGCAGCGTTGAATTTAGCTGGCTAGCGGACAACAATGAGCAGTTCTTC
NA few TRBJ2-5 TRBV9 CASSVKLASTQETQYF TGTGCCAGCAGCGTCAAACTAGCTTCAACTCAAGAGACCCAGTACTTC
NA NA TRBJ1-1 TRBV3-1 CASSPSQGLYTEAFF TGTGCCAGCAGCCCAAGTCAGGGCCTGTACACTGAAGCTTTCTTT
TRBD1 few TRBJ2-7 TRBV2 CASSEGQGTYEQYF TGTGCCAGCAGTGAGGGACAGGGCACCTACGAGCAGTACTTC
NA few TRBJ2-7 TRBV28 CASNREDNEQYF TGTGCCAGTAACAGGGAAGACAATGAGCAGTACTTC
NA NA TRBJ2-6 TRBV15 CATSRRGDSGANVLTF TGTGCCACCAGCAGACGAGGGGACTCTGGGGCCAACGTCCTGACTTTC
NA NA TRBJ2-6 TRBV9 CASSAIRTSSGANVLTF TGTGCCAGCAGCGCTATAAGGACAAGCTCTGGGGCCAACGTCCTGACTTTC
NA few TRBJ2-1 TRBV24-1 CATMSSYNEQFF TGTGCCACCATGAGCTCCTACAATGAGCAGTTCTTC
NA NA TRBJ1-6 TRBV4-2 CASSQEQDTHNSPLHF TGTGCCAGCAGCCAAGAGCAGGACACTCATAATTCACCCCTCCACTTT
NA NA TRBJ2-2 TRBV29-1 CSVGETGELFF TGCAGCGTGGGGGAAACCGGGGAGCTGTTTTTT